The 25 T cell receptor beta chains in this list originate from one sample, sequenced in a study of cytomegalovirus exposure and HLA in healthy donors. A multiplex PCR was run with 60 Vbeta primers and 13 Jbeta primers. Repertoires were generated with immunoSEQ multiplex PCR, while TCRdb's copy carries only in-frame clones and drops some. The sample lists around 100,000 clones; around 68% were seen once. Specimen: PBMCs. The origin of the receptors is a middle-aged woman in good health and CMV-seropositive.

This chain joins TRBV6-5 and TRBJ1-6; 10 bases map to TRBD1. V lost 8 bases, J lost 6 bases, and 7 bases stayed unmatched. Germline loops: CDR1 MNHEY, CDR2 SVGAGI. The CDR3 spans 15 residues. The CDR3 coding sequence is TGTGCCAGCTCTGAGGGACAGGGGCCTAATTCACCCCTCCACTTT. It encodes CASSEGQGPNSPLHF.

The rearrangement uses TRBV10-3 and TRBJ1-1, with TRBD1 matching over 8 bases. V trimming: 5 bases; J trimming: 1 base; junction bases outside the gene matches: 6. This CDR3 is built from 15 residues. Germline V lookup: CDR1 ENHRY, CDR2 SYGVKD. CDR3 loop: CAISPQGTGNTEAFF. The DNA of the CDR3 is TGTGCCATCAGTCCCCAGGGGACAGGGAACACTGAAGCTTTCTTT.

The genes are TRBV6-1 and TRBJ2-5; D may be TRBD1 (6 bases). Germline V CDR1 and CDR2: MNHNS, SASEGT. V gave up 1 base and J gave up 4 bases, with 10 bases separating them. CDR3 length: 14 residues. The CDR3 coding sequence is TGTGCCAGCAGTGAAGACAGGGTCTTAGAGACCCAGTACTTC. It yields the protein CASSEDRVLETQYF.

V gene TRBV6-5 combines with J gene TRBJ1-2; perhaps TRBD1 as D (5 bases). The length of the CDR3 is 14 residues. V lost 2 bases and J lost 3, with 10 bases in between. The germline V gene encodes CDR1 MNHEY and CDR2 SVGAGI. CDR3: CASSYIDSHYGYTF. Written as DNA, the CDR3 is TGTGCCAGCAGTTACATAGACAGCCACTATGGCTACACCTTC.

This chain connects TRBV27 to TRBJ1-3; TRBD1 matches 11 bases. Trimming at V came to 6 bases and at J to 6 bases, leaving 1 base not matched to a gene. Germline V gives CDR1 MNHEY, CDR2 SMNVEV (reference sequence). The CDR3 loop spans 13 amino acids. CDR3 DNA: TGTGCCAGCAGGGGACAGGGGGAAAACACCATATATTTT. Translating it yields CASRGQGENTIYF.

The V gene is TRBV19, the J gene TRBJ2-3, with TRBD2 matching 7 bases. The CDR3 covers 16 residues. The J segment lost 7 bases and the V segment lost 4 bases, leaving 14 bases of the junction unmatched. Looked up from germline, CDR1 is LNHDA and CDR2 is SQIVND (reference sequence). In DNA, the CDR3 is TGTGCCAGTAGTACCGGGGGGACCTCGCCCTCCAATACGCAGTATTTT. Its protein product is CASSTGGTSPSNTQYF.

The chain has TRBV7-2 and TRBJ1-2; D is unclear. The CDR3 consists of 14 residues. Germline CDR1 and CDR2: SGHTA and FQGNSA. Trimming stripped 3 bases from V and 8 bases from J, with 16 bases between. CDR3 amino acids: CASSFYGAGMGYTF. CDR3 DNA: TGTGCCAGCAGCTTTTATGGTGCGGGAATGGGCTACACCTTC.

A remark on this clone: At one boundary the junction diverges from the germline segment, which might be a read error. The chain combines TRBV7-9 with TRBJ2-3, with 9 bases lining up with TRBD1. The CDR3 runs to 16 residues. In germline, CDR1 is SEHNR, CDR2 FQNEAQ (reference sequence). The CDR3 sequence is CSSSRGTGGMTDTQYF. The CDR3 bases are TGTTCCAGCAGCCGCGGTACAGGGGGCATGACAGATACGCAGTATTTT.

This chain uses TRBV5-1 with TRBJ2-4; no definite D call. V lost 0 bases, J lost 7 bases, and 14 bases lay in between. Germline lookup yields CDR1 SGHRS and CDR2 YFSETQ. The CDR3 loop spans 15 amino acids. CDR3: CASSLEGLEWNIQYF. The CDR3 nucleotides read TGCGCCAGCAGCTTGGAAGGCCTAGAGTGGAACATTCAGTACTTC.

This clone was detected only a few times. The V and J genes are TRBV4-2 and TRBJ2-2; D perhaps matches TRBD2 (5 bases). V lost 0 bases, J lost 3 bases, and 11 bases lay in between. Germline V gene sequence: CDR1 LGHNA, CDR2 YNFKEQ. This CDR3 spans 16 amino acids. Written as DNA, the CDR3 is TGTGCCAGCAGCCAAGATCAGCTGCGGGACACCGGGGAGCTGTTTTTT. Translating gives CASSQDQLRDTGELFF.

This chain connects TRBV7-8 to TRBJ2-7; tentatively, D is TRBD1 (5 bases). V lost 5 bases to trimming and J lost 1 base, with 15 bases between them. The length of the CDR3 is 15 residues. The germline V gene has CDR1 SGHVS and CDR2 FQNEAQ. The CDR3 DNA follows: TGTGCCAGCAGCCGTTCAGGGATAGGGTCCTACGAGCAGTACTTC. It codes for CASSRSGIGSYEQYF.

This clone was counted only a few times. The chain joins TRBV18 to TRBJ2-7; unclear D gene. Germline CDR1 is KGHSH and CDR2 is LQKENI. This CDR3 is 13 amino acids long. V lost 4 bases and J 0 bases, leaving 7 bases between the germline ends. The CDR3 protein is CASSRVSSYEQYF. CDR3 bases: TGTGCCAGCTCACGTGTTAGCTCCTACGAGCAGTACTTC.

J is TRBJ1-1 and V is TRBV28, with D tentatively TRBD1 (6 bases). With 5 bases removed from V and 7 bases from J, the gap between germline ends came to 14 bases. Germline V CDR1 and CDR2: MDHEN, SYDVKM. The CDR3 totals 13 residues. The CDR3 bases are TGTGCCAGCAGTCAAGGGACATTGAATGAAGCTTTCTTT. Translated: CASSQGTLNEAFF.

CDR3 amino acids: CASSGIAGHLGELFF. The CDR3 nucleotides read TGTGCCAGCAGTGGGATAGCGGGTCATCTCGGGGAGCTGTTTTTT. V and J are TRBV2 and TRBJ2-2; 7 bases are shared with TRBD2. Germline V gene data show CDR1 as SNHLY and CDR2 as FYNNEI. The ends lost 4 bases at V and 7 bases at J; junction bases unmatched: 9. The CDR3 runs 15 residues.

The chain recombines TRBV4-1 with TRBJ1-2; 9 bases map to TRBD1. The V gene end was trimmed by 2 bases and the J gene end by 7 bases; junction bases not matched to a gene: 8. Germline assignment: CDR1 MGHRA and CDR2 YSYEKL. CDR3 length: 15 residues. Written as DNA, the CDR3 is TGCGCCAGCAGCCAACCGGGACAGGGAAGTTGTGGCTACACCTTC. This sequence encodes CASSQPGQGSCGYTF.

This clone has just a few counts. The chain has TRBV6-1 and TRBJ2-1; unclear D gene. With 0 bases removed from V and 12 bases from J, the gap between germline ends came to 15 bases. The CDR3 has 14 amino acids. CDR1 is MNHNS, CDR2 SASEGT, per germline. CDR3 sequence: CASSEALQNHGQFF. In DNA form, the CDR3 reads TGTGCCAGCAGTGAAGCCTTACAGAATCACGGGCAGTTCTTC.

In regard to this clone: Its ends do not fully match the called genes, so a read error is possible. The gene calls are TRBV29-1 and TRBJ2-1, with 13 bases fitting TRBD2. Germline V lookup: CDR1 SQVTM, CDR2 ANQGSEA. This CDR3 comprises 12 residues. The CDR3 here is CSVERGLAGMIF. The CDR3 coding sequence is TGCAGCGTTGAGCGGGGACTAGCGGGGATGATCTTC.

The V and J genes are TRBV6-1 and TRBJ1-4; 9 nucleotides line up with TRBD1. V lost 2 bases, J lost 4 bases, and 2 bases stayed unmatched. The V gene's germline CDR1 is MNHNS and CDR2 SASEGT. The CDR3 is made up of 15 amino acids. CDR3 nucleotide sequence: TGTGCCAGCAGTGAAAGGACAGGGGTTAATGAAAAACTGTTTTTT. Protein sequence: CASSERTGVNEKLFF.

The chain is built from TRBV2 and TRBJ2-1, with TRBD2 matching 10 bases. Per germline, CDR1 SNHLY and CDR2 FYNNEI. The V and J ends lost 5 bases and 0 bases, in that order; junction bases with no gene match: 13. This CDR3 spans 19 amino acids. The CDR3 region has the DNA TGTGCCAGCAGTCCCACCGGACTAGCGGAGGTAATCTCCTACAATGAGCAGTTCTTC. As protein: CASSPTGLAEVISYNEQFF.

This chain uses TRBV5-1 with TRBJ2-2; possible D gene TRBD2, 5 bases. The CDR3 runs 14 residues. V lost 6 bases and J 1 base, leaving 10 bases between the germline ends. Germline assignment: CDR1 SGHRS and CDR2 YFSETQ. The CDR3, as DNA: TGCGCCAGCACCACGACTAAGAACACCGGGGAGCTGTTTTTT. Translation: CASTTTKNTGELFF. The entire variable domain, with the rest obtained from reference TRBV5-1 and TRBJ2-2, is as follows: KAGVTQTPRYLIKTRGQQVTLSCSPISGHRSVSWYQQTPGQGLQFLFEYFSETQRNKGNFPGRFSGRQFSNSRSEMNVSTLELGDSALYLCASTTTKNTGELFFGEGSRLTVL.

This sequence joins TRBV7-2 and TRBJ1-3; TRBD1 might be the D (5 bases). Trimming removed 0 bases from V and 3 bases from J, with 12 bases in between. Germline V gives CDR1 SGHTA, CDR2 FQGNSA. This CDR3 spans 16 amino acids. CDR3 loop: CASSLAKQVYGNTIYF. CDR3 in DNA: TGTGCCAGCAGCTTAGCGAAACAGGTTTATGGAAACACCATATATTTT. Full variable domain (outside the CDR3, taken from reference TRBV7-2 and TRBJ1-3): GAGVSQSPSNKVTEKGKDVELRCDPISGHTALYWYRQSLGQGLEFLIYFQGNSAPDKSGLPSDRFSAERTGGSVSTLTIQRTQQEDSAVYLCASSLAKQVYGNTIYFGEGSWLTVV.

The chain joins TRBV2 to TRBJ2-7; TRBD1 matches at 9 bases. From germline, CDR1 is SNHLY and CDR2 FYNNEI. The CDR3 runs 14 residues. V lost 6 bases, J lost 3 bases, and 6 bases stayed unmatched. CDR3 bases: TGTGCCAGCAGGGAGGGGACAGGGAACTACGAGCAGTACTTC. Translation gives CASREGTGNYEQYF.

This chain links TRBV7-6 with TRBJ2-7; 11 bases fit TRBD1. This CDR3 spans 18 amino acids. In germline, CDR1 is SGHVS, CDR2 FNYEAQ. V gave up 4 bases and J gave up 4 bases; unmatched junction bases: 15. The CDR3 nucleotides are TGTGCCAGCAGCTCCGGACCCCTTAGGGACAGGGGGATTTACGAGCAGTACTTC. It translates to CASSSGPLRDRGIYEQYF.

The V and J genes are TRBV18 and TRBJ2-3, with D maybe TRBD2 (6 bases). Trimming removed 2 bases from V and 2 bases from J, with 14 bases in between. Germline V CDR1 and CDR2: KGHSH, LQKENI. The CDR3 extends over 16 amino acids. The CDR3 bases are TGTGCCAGCTCACCAAGTGGGAGGAGGCTCACAGATACGCAGTATTTT. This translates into CASSPSGRRLTDTQYF.

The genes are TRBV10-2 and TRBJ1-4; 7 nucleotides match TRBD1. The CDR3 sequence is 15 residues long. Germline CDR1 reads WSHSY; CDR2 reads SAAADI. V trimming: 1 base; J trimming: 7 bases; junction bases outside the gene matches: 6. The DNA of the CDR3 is TGCGCCAGCAGTGAGTTAGAGGGGGCAGGTGAAAAACTGTTTTTT. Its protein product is CASSELEGAGEKLFF.